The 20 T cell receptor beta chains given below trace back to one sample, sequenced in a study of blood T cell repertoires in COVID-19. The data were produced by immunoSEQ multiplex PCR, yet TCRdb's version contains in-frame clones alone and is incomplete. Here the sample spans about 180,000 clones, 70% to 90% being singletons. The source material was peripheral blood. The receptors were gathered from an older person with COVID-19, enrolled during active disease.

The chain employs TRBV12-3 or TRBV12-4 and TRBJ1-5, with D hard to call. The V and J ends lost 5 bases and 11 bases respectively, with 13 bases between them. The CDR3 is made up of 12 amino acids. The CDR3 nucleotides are TGTGCCAGCAGTCGGGATCCCTCAGCCCAGCATTTT. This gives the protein CASSRDPSAQHF.

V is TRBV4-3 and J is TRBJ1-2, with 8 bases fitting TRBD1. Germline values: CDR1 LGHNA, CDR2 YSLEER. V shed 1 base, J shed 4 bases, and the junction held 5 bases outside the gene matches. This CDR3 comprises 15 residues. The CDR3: CASSQGGTGGYGYTF. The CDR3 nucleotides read TGCGCCAGCAGCCAAGGCGGGACAGGAGGCTATGGCTACACCTTC.

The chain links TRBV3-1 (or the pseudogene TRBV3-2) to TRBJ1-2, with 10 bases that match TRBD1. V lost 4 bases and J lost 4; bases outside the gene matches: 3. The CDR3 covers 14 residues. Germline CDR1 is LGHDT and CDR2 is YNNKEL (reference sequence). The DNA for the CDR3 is TGTGCCAGCAGCCTGGGACAGGGGATCTATGGCTACACCTTC. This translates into CASSLGQGIYGYTF.

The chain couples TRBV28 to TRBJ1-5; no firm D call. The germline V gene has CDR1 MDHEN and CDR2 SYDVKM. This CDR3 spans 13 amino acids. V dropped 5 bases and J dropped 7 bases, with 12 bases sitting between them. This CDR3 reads CASSPLGSQPQHF. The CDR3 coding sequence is TGTGCCAGCAGTCCCCTCGGGTCCCAGCCCCAGCATTTT.

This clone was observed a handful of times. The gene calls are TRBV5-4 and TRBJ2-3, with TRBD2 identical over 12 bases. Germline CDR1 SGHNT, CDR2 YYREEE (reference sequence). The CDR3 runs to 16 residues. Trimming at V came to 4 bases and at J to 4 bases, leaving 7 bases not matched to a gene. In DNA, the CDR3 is TGTGCCAGCAGCCCTCGGACTAGCGGGATGTCAGATACGCAGTATTTT. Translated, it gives CASSPRTSGMSDTQYF.

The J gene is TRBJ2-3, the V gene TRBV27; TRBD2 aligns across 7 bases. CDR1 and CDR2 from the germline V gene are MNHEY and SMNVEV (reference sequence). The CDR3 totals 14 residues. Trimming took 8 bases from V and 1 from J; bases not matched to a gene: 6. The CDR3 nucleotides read TGTGCCAGCTGGCGGACTAGTGGCACAGATACGCAGTATTTT. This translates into CASWRTSGTDTQYF.

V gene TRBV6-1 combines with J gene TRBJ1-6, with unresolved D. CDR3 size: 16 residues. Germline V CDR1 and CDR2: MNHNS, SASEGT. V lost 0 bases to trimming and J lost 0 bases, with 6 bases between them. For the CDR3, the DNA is TGTGCCAGCAGTGAAGCATGGCACTCCTATAATTCACCCCTCCACTTT. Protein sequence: CASSEAWHSYNSPLHF.

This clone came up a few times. CDR3 sequence reads: CASSLRLYGGDEQFF. The DNA for the CDR3 is TGTGCCAGCAGCTTAAGACTTTACGGGGGGGATGAGCAGTTCTTC. This sequence joins TRBV7-2 and TRBJ2-1, with 8 bases identical to TRBD2. This CDR3 has 15 residues. V lost 2 bases to trimming and J lost 8 bases; unmatched junction nucleotides: 8. Looked up from germline, CDR1 is SGHTA and CDR2 is FQGNSA.

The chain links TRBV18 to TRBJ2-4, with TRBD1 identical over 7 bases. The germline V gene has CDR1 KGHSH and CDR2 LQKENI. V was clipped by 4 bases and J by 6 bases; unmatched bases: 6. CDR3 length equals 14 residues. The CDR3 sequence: CASSRQGEGNIQYF. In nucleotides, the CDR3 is TGTGCCAGCTCACGACAGGGAGAGGGAAACATTCAGTACTTC.

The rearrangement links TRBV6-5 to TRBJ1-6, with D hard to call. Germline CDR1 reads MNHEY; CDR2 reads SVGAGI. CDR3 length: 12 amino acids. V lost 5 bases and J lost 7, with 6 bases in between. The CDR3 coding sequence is TGTGCCAGCAGTACTCTCAATTCACCCCTCCACTTT. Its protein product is CASSTLNSPLHF.

The CDR3: CASSLQGQNSPLHF. The CDR3 nucleotides read TGTGCCAGCAGCTTACAGGGTCAGAATTCACCCCTCCACTTT. The rearrangement links TRBV5-5 to TRBJ1-6, with a possible D match to TRBD1 (6 bases). The CDR3 is 14 amino acids. CDR1 SGHKS and CDR2 YYEKEE come from the germline V gene (reference sequence). Trimming took off 2 bases at V and 7 bases at J, with 10 bases between the two ends.

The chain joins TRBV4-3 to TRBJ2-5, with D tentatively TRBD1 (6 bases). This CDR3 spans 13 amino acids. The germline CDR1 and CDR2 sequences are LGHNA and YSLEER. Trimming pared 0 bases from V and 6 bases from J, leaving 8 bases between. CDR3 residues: CASSQDRGKTQYF. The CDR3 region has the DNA TGCGCCAGCAGCCAAGATAGGGGGAAGACCCAGTACTTC.

CDR3 region: CASSTINAGTGELFF. The CDR3 DNA reads TGTGCCAGCAGCACGATAAATGCGGGCACCGGGGAGCTGTTTTTT. The chain recombines TRBV7-3 with TRBJ2-2, with D maybe TRBD2 (5 bases). Between the trimmed V and J ends, which lost 5 bases and 4 bases, there was a span of 14 bases. This CDR3 comprises 15 residues. The germline CDR1 and CDR2 sequences are SGHTA and FQGTGA.

The CDR3 region is CATGLAGGQETQYF. CDR3 coding DNA: TGCGCCACCGGACTAGCGGGAGGACAAGAGACCCAGTACTTC. The chain uses TRBV5-1 and TRBJ2-5; 14 bases are a match to TRBD2. Germline V lookup: CDR1 SGHRS, CDR2 YFSETQ. The CDR3 length is 14 residues. J gave up 2 bases and V 9 bases, and 3 bases lay outside the gene matches.

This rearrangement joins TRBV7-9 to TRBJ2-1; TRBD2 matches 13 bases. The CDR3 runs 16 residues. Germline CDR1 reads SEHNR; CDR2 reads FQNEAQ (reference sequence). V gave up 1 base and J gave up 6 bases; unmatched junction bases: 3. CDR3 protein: CASSLVTSGRSNEQFF. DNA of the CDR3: TGTGCCAGCAGCTTAGTGACTAGCGGGAGGAGCAATGAGCAGTTCTTC.

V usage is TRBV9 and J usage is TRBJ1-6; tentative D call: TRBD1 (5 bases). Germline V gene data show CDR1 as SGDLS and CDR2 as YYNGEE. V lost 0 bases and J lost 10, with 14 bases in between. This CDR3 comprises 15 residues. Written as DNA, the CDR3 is TGTGCCAGCAGCGTAGGGGGGGATAAGAGCTCACCCCTCCACTTT. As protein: CASSVGGDKSSPLHF.

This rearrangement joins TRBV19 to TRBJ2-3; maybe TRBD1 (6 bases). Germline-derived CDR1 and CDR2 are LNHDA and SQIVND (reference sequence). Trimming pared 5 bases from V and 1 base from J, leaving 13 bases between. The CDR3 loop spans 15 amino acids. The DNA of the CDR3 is TGTGCCAGTAGTCCCGTATACAGGGGCACAGATACGCAGTATTTT. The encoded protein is CASSPVYRGTDTQYF.

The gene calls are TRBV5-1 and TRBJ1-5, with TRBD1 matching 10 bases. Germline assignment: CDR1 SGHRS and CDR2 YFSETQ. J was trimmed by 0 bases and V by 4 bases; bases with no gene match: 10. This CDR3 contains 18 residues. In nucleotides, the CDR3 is TGCGCCAGCAGCGAAGCGTTTCGGGACAGGGGTAGCAATCAGCCCCAGCATTTT. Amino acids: CASSEAFRDRGSNQPQHF. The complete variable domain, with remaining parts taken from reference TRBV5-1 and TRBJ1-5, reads KAGVTQTPRYLIKTRGQQVTLSCSPISGHRSVSWYQQTPGQGLQFLFEYFSETQRNKGNFPGRFSGRQFSNSRSEMNVSTLELGDSALYLCASSEAFRDRGSNQPQHFGDGTRLSIL.

CDR3 nucleotide sequence: TGTGCCAGCACTAGACAGGGGGCCATGAACACTGAAGCTTTCTTT. Its translation is CASTRQGAMNTEAFF. This chain joins TRBV28 and TRBJ1-1; 10 bases are a match to TRBD1. V lost 7 bases, J lost 0 bases, and 5 bases stayed unmatched. The CDR3 runs 15 residues. Germline lookup yields CDR1 MDHEN and CDR2 SYDVKM. The full variable domain, its missing parts supplied by reference TRBV28 and TRBJ1-1, is DVKVTQSSRYLVKRTGEKVFLECVQDMDHENMFWYRQDPGLGLRLIYFSYDVKMKEKGDIPEGYSVSREKKERFSLILESASTNQTSMYLCASTRQGAMNTEAFFGQGTRLTVV.

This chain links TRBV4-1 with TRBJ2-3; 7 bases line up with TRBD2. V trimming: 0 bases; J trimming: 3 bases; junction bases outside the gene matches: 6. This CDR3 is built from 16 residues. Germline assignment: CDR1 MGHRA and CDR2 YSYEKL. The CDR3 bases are TGCGCCAGCAGCCAAGAGACTAGCCGTACGACAGATACGCAGTATTTT. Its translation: CASSQETSRTTDTQYF.